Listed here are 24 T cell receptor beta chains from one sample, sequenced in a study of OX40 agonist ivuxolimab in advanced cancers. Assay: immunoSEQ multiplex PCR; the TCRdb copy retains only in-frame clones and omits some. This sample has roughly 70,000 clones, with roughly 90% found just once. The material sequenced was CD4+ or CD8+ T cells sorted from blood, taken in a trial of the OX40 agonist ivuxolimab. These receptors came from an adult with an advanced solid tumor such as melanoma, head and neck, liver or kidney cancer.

The CDR3 DNA reads as TGTGCCAGCAGGACGGGGGTAGCGGGAAGGAATGAGCAGTTCTTC. Translating it yields CASRTGVAGRNEQFF. The rearrangement links TRBV11-2 to TRBJ2-1; TRBD2 aligns across 8 bases. In germline, CDR1 is SGHAT, CDR2 FQNNGV. The CDR3 has 15 amino acids. V lost 6 bases to trimming and J lost 7 bases; unmatched junction nucleotides: 11. The full variable domain, in which reference TRBV11-2 and TRBJ2-1 provide the parts outside the CDR3, is EAGVAQSPRYKIIEKRQSVAFWCNPISGHATLYWYQQILGQGPKLLIQFQNNGVVDDSQLPKDRFSAERLKGVDSTLKIQPAKLEDSAVYLCASRTGVAGRNEQFFGPGTRLTVL.

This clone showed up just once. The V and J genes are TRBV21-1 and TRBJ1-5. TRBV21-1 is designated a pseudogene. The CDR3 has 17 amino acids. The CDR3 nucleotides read TGTGCCAGCAGCAAATTGGCAGGGAGGCCGGGCAATCAGCCCCAGCATTTT. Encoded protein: CASSKLAGRPGNQPQHF.

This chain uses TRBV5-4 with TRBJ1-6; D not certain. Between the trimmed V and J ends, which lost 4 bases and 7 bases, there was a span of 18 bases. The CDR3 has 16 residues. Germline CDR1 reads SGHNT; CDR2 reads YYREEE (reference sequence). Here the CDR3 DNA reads TGTGCCAGCAGCCCCCGTCGGTGGGGAGAAAATTCACCCCTCCACTTT. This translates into CASSPRRWGENSPLHF.

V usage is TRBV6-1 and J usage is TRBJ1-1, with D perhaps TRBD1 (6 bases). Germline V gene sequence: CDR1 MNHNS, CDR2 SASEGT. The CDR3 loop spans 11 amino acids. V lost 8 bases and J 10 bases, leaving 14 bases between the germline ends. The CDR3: CASRLQGPAFF. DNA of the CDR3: TGTGCCAGCCGCTTACAGGGACCAGCTTTCTTT.

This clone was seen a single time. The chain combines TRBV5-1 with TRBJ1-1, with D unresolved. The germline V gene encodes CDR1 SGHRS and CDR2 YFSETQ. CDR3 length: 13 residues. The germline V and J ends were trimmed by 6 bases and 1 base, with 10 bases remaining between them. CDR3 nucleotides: TGCGCCAGCAAGTTTGGGGAGAACACTGAAGCTTTCTTT. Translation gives CASKFGENTEAFF. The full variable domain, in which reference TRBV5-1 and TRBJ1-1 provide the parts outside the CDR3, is KAGVTQTPRYLIKTRGQQVTLSCSPISGHRSVSWYQQTPGQGLQFLFEYFSETQRNKGNFPGRFSGRQFSNSRSEMNVSTLELGDSALYLCASKFGENTEAFFGQGTRLTVV.

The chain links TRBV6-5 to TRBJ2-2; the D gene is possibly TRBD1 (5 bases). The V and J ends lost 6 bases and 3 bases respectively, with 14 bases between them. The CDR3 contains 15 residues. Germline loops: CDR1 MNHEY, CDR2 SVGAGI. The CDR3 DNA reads TGTGCCAGCAGCGGTCAGGGTGACGACACCGGGGAGCTGTTTTTT. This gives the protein CASSGQGDDTGELFF.

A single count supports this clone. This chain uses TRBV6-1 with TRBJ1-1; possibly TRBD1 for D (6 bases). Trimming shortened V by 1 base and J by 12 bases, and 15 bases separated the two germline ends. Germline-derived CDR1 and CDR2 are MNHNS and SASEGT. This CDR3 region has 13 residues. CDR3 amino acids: CASSEGGGLKSFF. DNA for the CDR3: TGTGCCAGCAGTGAAGGTGGGGGCTTAAAGTCTTTCTTT.

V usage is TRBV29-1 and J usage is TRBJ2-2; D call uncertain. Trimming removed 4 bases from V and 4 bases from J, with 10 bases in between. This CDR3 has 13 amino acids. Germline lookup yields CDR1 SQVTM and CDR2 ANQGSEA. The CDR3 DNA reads TGCAGCGTTGGGCAGAAGACCACCGGGGAGCTGTTTTTT. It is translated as CSVGQKTTGELFF.

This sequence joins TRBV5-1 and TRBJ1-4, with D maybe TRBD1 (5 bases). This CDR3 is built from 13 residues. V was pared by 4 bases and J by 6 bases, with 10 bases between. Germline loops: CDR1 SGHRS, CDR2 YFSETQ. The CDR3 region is CASSTTVDEKLFF. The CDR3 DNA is TGCGCCAGCAGCACGACAGTCGATGAAAAACTGTTTTTT.

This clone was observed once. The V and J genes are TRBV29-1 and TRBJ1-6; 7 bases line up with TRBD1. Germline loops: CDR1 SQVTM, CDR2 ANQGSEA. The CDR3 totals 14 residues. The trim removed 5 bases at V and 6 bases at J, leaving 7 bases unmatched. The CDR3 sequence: CSVQADRINSPLHF. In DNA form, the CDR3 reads TGCAGCGTTCAAGCGGACAGGATTAATTCACCCCTCCACTTT.

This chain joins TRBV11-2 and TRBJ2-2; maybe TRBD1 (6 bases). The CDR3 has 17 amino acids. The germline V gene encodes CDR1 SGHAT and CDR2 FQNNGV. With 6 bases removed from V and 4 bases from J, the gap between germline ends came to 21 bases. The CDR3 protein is CASRMDRSIAGTGELFF. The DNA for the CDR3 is TGTGCCAGCAGGATGGACAGATCGATTGCGGGCACCGGGGAGCTGTTTTTT. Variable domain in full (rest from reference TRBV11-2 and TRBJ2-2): EAGVAQSPRYKIIEKRQSVAFWCNPISGHATLYWYQQILGQGPKLLIQFQNNGVVDDSQLPKDRFSAERLKGVDSTLKIQPAKLEDSAVYLCASRMDRSIAGTGELFFGEGSRLTVL.

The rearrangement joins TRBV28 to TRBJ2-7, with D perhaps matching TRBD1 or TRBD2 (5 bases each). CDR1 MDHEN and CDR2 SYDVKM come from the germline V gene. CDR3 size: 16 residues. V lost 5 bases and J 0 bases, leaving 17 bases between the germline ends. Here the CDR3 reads CASSPQWDGNSYEQYF. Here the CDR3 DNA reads TGTGCCAGCAGTCCCCAATGGGACGGAAACTCCTACGAGCAGTACTTC.

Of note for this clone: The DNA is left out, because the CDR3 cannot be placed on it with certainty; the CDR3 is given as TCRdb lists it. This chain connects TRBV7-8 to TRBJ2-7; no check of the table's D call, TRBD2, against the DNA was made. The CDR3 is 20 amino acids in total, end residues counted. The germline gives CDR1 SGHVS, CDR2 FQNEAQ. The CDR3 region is CASSPYERYFGPGTRLRQYF.

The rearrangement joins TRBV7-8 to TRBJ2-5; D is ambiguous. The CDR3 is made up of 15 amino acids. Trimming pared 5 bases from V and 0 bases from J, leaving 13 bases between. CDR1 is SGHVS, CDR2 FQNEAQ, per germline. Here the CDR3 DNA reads TGTGCCAGCAGCCGTTCGGCGTCGTACCAAGAGACCCAGTACTTC. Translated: CASSRSASYQETQYF.

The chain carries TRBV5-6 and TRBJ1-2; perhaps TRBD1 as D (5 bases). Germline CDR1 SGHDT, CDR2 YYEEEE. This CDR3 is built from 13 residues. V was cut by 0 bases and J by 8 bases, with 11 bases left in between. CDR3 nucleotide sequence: TGTGCCAGCAGCTTGGTTTGGGGGGGAGGCTACACCTTC. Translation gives CASSLVWGGGYTF.

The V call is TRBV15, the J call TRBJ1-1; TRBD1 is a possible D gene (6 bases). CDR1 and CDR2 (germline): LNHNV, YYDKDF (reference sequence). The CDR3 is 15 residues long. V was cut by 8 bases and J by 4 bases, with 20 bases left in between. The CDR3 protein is CATSTGQGSITEAFF. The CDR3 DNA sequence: TGTGCCACCTCCACAGGGCAGGGGAGTATCACTGAAGCTTTCTTT.

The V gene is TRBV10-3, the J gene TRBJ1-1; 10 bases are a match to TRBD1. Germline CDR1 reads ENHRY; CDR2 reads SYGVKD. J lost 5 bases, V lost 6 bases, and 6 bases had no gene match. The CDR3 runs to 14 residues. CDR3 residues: CAISRQGARTEAFF. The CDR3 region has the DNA TGTGCCATCAGCCGACAGGGGGCGAGGACTGAAGCTTTCTTT.

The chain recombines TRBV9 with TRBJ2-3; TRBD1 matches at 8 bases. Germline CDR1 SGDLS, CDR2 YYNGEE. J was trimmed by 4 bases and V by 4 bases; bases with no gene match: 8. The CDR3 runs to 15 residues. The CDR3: CASSLGQGPADTQYF. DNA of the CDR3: TGTGCCAGCAGCCTCGGACAGGGACCTGCAGATACGCAGTATTTT. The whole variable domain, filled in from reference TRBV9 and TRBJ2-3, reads DSGVTQTPKHLITATGQRVTLRCSPRSGDLSVYWYQQSLDQGLQFLIQYYNGEERAKGNILERFSAQQFPDLHSELNLSSLELGDSALYFCASSLGQGPADTQYFGPGTRLTVL.

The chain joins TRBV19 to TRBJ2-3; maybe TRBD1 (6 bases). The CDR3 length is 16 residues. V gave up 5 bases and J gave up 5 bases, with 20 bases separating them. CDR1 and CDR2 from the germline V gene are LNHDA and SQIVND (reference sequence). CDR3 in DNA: TGTGCCAGTAGTCGGGGTGTGACACCCAGGGGAGATACGCAGTATTTT. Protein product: CASSRGVTPRGDTQYF.

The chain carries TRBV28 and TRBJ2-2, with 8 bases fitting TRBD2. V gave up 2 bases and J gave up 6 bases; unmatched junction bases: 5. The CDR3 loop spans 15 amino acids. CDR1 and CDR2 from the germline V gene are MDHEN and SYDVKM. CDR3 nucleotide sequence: TGTGCCAGCAGTTTAACTAGCGGTCGTTCCGGGGAGCTGTTTTTT. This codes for CASSLTSGRSGELFF.

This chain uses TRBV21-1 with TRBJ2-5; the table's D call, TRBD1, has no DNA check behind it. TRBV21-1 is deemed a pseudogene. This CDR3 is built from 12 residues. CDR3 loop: CCRWGHQETQYF. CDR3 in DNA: TGTTGCCGGTGGGGCCACCAAGAGACCCAGTACTTC.

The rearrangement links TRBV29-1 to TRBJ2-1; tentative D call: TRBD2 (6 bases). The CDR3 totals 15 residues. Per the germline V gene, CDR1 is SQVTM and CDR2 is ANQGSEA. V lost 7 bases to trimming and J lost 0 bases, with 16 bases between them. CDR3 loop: CSANPGRSSYNEQFF. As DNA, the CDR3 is TGCAGCGCCAACCCCGGGAGAAGCTCCTACAATGAGCAGTTCTTC.

DNA for the CDR3: TGTGCCAGCAGCCCAGACGGGGGCACTGAAGCTTTCTTT. Protein sequence: CASSPDGGTEAFF. V is TRBV7-7 and J is TRBJ1-1, with a weak D call TRBD1 (5 bases). Germline V CDR1 and CDR2: SSHAT, FNYEAQ (reference sequence). This CDR3 has 13 residues. Trimming removed 5 bases at V and 4 bases at J, with 11 bases between.

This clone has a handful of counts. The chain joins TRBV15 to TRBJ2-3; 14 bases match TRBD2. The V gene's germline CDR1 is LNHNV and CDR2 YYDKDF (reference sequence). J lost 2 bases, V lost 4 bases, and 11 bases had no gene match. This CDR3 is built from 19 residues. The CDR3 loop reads CATSTPAVGLAGDTDTQYF. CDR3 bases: TGTGCCACCAGCACACCAGCCGTGGGACTAGCGGGAGACACAGATACGCAGTATTTT.